This entry lists 18 T cell receptor beta chains sequenced from one sample in a study of Graves' ophthalmopathy and Graves' hyperthyroidism. Amplification targeted the TCR beta CDR3 regions, with RNA transcripts as the source material. The workflow started with a first-round RT-PCR run with HTBI primers and then moved on to a second-round multiplex PCR. TCRdb redid the calling of the multiplex PCR reads with MiXCR, one entry per CDR3 protein. The data hold 300,000 to 450,000 distinct CDR3 sequences, with approximately 18% observed a single time. The sequencing input was peripheral blood. These receptors were obtained from an adult woman with stable Graves' hyperthyroidism.

Concerning this clonotype itself: One end of the junction does not line up with germline, which may come from a read error. This chain connects TRBV6-5 to TRBJ1-1; TRBD1 is a possible D gene (6 bases). Germline loops: CDR1 MNHEY, CDR2 SVGAGI. This CDR3 contains 15 residues. CDR3 nucleotide sequence: TGTGCCAGCAGTTACCGGGGGATAGGGGGTACTGATGCTTTCTTT. Translated, it gives CASSYRGIGGTDAFF.

This clonotype was seen repeatedly, ten times or more. One junction end disagrees with the germline gene, perhaps due to a read error. This chain joins TRBV9 and TRBJ2-5; D gene ambiguous. From germline, CDR1 is SGDLS and CDR2 YYNGEE. The CDR3 runs 13 residues. The CDR3 is CASSVGSQETRYF. CDR3 in DNA: TGTGCCAGCAGCGTAGGCAGTCAAGAGACCCGGTACTTC.

This clonotype occurred a few times. This chain links TRBV7-6 with TRBJ2-5; 13 positions agree with TRBD2. CDR3 length: 17 amino acids. Germline V lookup: CDR1 SGHVS, CDR2 FNYEAQ. The V and J ends lost 5 bases and 4 bases, in that order; junction bases with no gene match: 10. CDR3 residues: CASSPRLAGGAGETQYF. For the CDR3, the DNA is TGTGCCAGCAGCCCTCGACTAGCGGGAGGAGCTGGAGAGACCCAGTACTTC.

This clonotype was seen at least ten times. V gene TRBV12-3 or TRBV12-4 combines with J gene TRBJ2-7; TRBD2 matches at 8 bases. The CDR3 has 14 amino acids. J lost 4 bases, V lost 6 bases, and 8 bases had no gene match. CDR3 coding DNA: TGTGCCAGCAGCCCGGGACTAGTTTGGTACGAGCAGTACTTC. Protein product: CASSPGLVWYEQYF.

There are many counts of this clonotype. The rearrangement links TRBV12-3 or TRBV12-4 to TRBJ2-5; 7 positions match TRBD2. Trimming at V came to 3 bases and at J to 0 bases, leaving 4 bases not matched to a gene. The CDR3 runs 15 residues. CDR3 loop: CASSFGRGYQETQYF. The CDR3 DNA follows: TGTGCCAGCAGTTTCGGGCGGGGGTACCAAGAGACCCAGTACTTC.

This clonotype was seen ten or more times. The chain couples TRBV20-1 to TRBJ1-1; D not resolved. CDR3 length: 13 residues. CDR1 is DFQATT, CDR2 SNEGSKA, per germline (reference sequence). V lost 3 bases, J lost 11 bases, and 19 bases lay in between. The CDR3 nucleotides read TGCAGTGCTAGGGGTGCACTGGCCGGTGTGGCTTTCTTT. Its translation is CSARGALAGVAFF.

This clonotype was seen at least ten times. The gene calls are TRBV14 and TRBJ2-7, with D unresolved. The CDR3 contains 13 residues. The V end was cut by 3 bases, the J end by 2 bases, with 8 bases between. Germline V lookup: CDR1 SGHDN, CDR2 FVKESK. DNA of the CDR3: TGTGCCAGCAGCCAGTCAGGCCCCTACGAGCAGTACTTC. This gives the protein CASSQSGPYEQYF.

There are many counts of this clonotype. The rearrangement uses TRBV6-1 and TRBJ1-2, with D unclear. Trimming took off 0 bases at V and 4 bases at J, with 12 bases between the two ends. In germline, CDR1 is MNHNS, CDR2 SASEGT. The CDR3 totals 15 residues. The DNA for the CDR3 is TGTGCCAGCAGTGAAGCGTTATGGGAGATCTATGGCTACACCTTC. Protein sequence: CASSEALWEIYGYTF.

This clonotype came up many times. V and J are TRBV28 and TRBJ2-7, with 8 bases matching TRBD2. The J segment lost 2 bases and the V segment lost 6 bases, leaving 9 bases of the junction unmatched. There are 15 residues in the CDR3. The germline gives CDR1 MDHEN, CDR2 SYDVKM. CDR3 in amino acids: CASRVAGKSAYEQYF. CDR3 sequence (DNA): TGTGCCAGCAGGGTAGCGGGAAAGAGCGCCTACGAGCAGTACTTC. Full variable domain (rest looked up from reference TRBV28 and TRBJ2-7): DVKVTQSSRYLVKRTGEKVFLECVQDMDHENMFWYRQDPGLGLRLIYFSYDVKMKEKGDIPEGYSVSREKKERFSLILESASTNQTSMYLCASRVAGKSAYEQYFGPGTRLTVT.

This clonotype was counted many times. The rearrangement links TRBV11-1 to TRBJ2-7, with 7 nucleotides matching TRBD1. The J segment lost 4 bases and the V segment lost 2 bases, leaving 11 bases of the junction unmatched. The CDR3 is 16 residues long. CDR1 is SGHAT and CDR2 is FQDESV in the germline V gene (reference sequence). In nucleotides, the CDR3 is TGTGCCAGCAGCTTAAGACGACAGGGCCCCCCGTACGAGCAGTACTTC. Translating it yields CASSLRRQGPPYEQYF.

The V gene is TRBV27, the J gene TRBJ2-1; unclear D gene. The V end lost 2 bases, the J end lost 3 bases, and 11 bases lay between the germline ends. This CDR3 region has 15 residues. CDR1 is MNHEY, CDR2 SMNVEV, per germline (reference sequence). CDR3 sequence: CASSLGVKGYNEQFF. CDR3 in DNA: TGTGCCAGCAGTTTAGGCGTTAAGGGCTACAATGAGCAGTTCTTC.

This clonotype occurred a few times. The chain couples TRBV7-3 to TRBJ2-1, with no clear D. This CDR3 contains 13 residues. Germline V lookup: CDR1 SGHTA, CDR2 FQGTGA. V was cut by 8 bases and J by 8 bases, with 16 bases left in between. The CDR3 is CASELTRMDEQFF. The CDR3 nucleotides are TGTGCCAGCGAGTTAACGAGGATGGATGAGCAGTTCTTC.

This clonotype was recorded at least ten times. V gene TRBV6-1 combines with J gene TRBJ1-5; unclear D gene. The CDR3 is made up of 13 amino acids. Germline CDR1 MNHNS, CDR2 SASEGT. V lost 2 bases, J lost 5 bases, and 7 bases lay in between. CDR3 nucleotide sequence: TGTGCCAGCAGTGAATGGGGTGATCAGCCCCAGCATTTT. As protein: CASSEWGDQPQHF.

This clonotype was seen ten or more times. This chain links TRBV6-5 with TRBJ1-5; maybe TRBD1 (5 bases). Germline loops: CDR1 MNHEY, CDR2 SVGAGI. V was trimmed by 6 bases and J by 4 bases, leaving 13 bases between them. The CDR3 has 14 amino acids. The CDR3 DNA follows: TGTGCCAGCAGACAGGACCTACGGAATCAGCCCCAGCATTTT. Encoded protein: CASRQDLRNQPQHF.

This clonotype was counted ten times or more. V usage is TRBV9 and J usage is TRBJ1-3, with D perhaps matching TRBD1 (5 bases). With 4 bases removed from V and 0 bases from J, the gap between germline ends came to 11 bases. CDR1 and CDR2 (germline): SGDLS, YYNGEE. This CDR3 has 15 residues. The CDR3: CASSPDTYSGNTIYF. Here the CDR3 DNA reads TGTGCCAGCAGCCCGGACACTTACTCTGGAAACACCATATATTTT.

This clonotype was seen ten or more times. The rearrangement joins TRBV5-4 to TRBJ1-1, with 9 bases identical to TRBD1. Germline V lookup: CDR1 SGHNT, CDR2 YYREEE (reference sequence). This CDR3 has 16 residues. V dropped 7 bases and J dropped 0; count of bases not matched to a gene: 10. The CDR3 is CASLNNGQGMNTEAFF. In DNA form, the CDR3 reads TGTGCCAGCCTAAACAACGGACAGGGGATGAACACTGAAGCTTTCTTT. Together with reference TRBV5-4 and TRBJ1-1, the CDR3 gives the full variable domain: ETGVTQSPTHLIKTRGQQVTLRCSSQSGHNTVSWYQQALGQGPQFIFQYYREEENGRGNFPPRFSGLQFPNYSSELNVNALELDDSALYLCASLNNGQGMNTEAFFGQGTRLTVV.

This clonotype was recorded at least ten times. The junction departs from the called germline gene at one end, perhaps through a read error. This chain uses TRBV11-1 with TRBJ1-1; D gene ambiguous. The CDR3 has 13 amino acids. Germline CDR1 SGHAT, CDR2 FQDESV (reference sequence). The CDR3 DNA follows: TGTGCCAGCAGCTTAGTCAGGAGGGAAGAAGCTCTCTTT. The encoded protein is CASSLVRREEALF.

Many counts were recorded for this clonotype. The rearrangement uses TRBV7-3 and TRBJ2-2, with 7 bases lining up with TRBD1. V lost 5 bases, J lost 1 base, and 4 bases stayed unmatched. The CDR3 is 15 amino acids. The germline V gene encodes CDR1 SGHTA and CDR2 FQGTGA. Here the CDR3 DNA reads TGTGCCAGCAGCCTGACAGGGCAGAACACCGGGGAGCTGTTTTTT. It specifies CASSLTGQNTGELFF.